A selection of T cell receptor beta chains follows, all from one sample in a study of CD8 T cells in Susac syndrome. MiXCR, applied by TCRdb to the immunoSEQ multiplex PCR reads, yields one record per CDR3 protein. The sample lists some 180,000 distinct CDR3 sequences, 80% to 95% occurring once. The sample was CD4+ T cells from PBMCs. These receptors were obtained from a human donor in good health. Each CDR3 is given with its conserved first and last residue. The D gene is left open where the match is weak. Expanded clones are given a class, and other clones once, few, many or no size at all.

abundance	j_gene	v_gene	d_gene	CDR3nt	CDR3aa
-	TRBJ2-7	TRBV3-1	TRBD2	TGTGCCAGCAGCCCCAGCGGGGGCTCCTTCTACGAGCAGTACTTC	CASSPSGGSFYEQYF
-	TRBJ2-3	TRBV28	-	TGTGCCAGCAGTTCAGAGGTCACACTCAGGCTTTCAGATACGCAGTATTTT	CASSSEVTLRLSDTQYF
few	TRBJ2-2	TRBV7-2	-	TGTGCCAGCAACTTGGGGACCGGGGAGCTGTTTTTT	CASNLGTGELFF
-	TRBJ2-2	TRBV19	-	TGTGCCAGTAGTATCCGGGTTGGGGGTACCGGGGAGCTGTTTTTT	CASSIRVGGTGELFF
-	TRBJ1-1	TRBV29-1	TRBD1	TGCAGCTTTTACAGGGGGCGGGGGGTAGAAGCTTTCTTT	CSFYRGRGVEAFF
-	TRBJ2-1	TRBV4-1	TRBD2	TGCGCCAGCAGCCAAGGACTAGCGGGGAGGGGTGAGCAGTTCTTC	CASSQGLAGRGEQFF
-	TRBJ2-5	TRBV5-1	-	TGCGCCAGCAGCTTGTTAGGGGAACAGGAGACCCAGTACTTC	CASSLLGEQETQYF
-	TRBJ1-2	TRBV15	-	TGTGCCACCGAGGTCGAGCGGGGGGAGGGACGGGGCTACACCTTC	CATEVERGEGRGYTF
-	TRBJ1-2	TRBV29-1	TRBD1	TGCAGCGTTTCGGACAGGGGGCTTAATAACTATGGCTACACCTTC	CSVSDRGLNNYGYTF
few	TRBJ1-6	TRBV7-2	-	TGTGCCAGCAGCAGCGGGACACCGAATTCACCCCTCCACTTT	CASSSGTPNSPLHF
-	TRBJ1-3	TRBV6-6	-	TGTGCCAGCAGTTACCCGGGCTACGGAAACACCATATATTTT	CASSYPGYGNTIYF
-	TRBJ1-5	TRBV20-1	-	TGCAGTGCTACCCGGATCCAGGGTGGTCTAGATCAGCCCCAGCATTTT	CSATRIQGGLDQPQHF
-	TRBJ2-1	TRBV9	-	TGTGCCAGCAGCGGTAGCCTGGGGTACAATGAGCAGTTCTTC	CASSGSLGYNEQFF
few	TRBJ2-1	TRBV5-6	-	TGTGCCAGCAGCTTGACCAGGTACAATGAGCAGTTCTTC	CASSLTRYNEQFF
once	TRBJ2-1	TRBV4-1	TRBD2	TGCGCCAGCAGCCGCTCGCTAGCGGGGGCCTACAATGAGCAGTTCTTC	CASSRSLAGAYNEQFF
-	TRBJ1-3	TRBV4-1	-	TGCGCCAGCAGCCGCTTAGAAGGGAGGGGAAACACCATATATTTT	CASSRLEGRGNTIYF
-	TRBJ1-2	TRBV3-1	-	TGTGCCAGCAGCCAAGTCAGCTCCGGGTTCGGCACCTTC	CASSQVSSGFGTF
-	TRBJ1-2	TRBV5-4	-	TGTGCCAGCAGCCCCCCCGGGGAGACCTATCCGAGGGGCTACACCTTC	CASSPPGETYPRGYTF
-	TRBJ1-1	TRBV11-2	-	TGTGCCAGCAGCTTAGTAGGAGGGATACCTACTGAAGCTTTCTTT	CASSLVGGIPTEAFF
few	TRBJ2-3	TRBV20-1	-	TGCAGTGTTCGGCTTGATGGCACAGATACGCAGTATTTT	CSVRLDGTDTQYF
-	TRBJ1-6	TRBV3-1	TRBD1	TGTGCCAGCAGTAAAAGGACAGGGACGTCACCCCTCCACTTT	CASSKRTGTSPLHF
-	TRBJ1-5	TRBV19	-	TGTGCCAGTAGTATATTGGGCCTGGGGGAGGATCAGCCCCAGCATTTT	CASSILGLGEDQPQHF
-	TRBJ2-1	TRBV5-1	-	TGCGCCAGCAGCTTTGGTTCTCACAATGAGCAGTTCTTC	CASSFGSHNEQFF
once	TRBJ2-2	TRBV10-3	-	TGTGCCATCAGTGAGGGTCAGGGGAACACCGGGGAGCTGTTTTTT	CAISEGQGNTGELFF
-	TRBJ1-6	TRBV20-1	-	TGCAGTGCTAGAGATCAGGTGCCCCACTTT	CSARDQVPHF
few	TRBJ2-7	TRBV29-1	-	TGCAGCGCCGGACCGAGCTCCTACGAGCAGTACTTC	CSAGPSSYEQYF
-	TRBJ2-1	TRBV4-2	TRBD2	TGTGCCAGCAGTTTACGGACTAGCGGGGGGATTAGGATGAATGAGCAGTTCTTC	CASSLRTSGGIRMNEQFF
-	TRBJ1-1	TRBV19	-	TGTGCCAGTGCCCTGGAGGAGAGAGGTGAAGCTTTCTTT	CASALEERGEAFF
-	TRBJ1-1	TRBV19	-	TGTGCCAGTAGTATGACCGGCTCAAGGGGTGAAGCTTTCTTT	CASSMTGSRGEAFF
-	TRBJ2-2	TRBV7-9	-	TGTGCCAGCAGCCCCCCTAGGGGGAACACCGGGGAGCTGTTTTTT	CASSPPRGNTGELFF
-	TRBJ2-7	TRBV6-1	-	TGTGCCAGTAGTAGAGGTTCCTACGAGCAGTACTTC	CASSRGSYEQYF
-	TRBJ1-4	TRBV7-2	-	TGTGCCAGCAGCTTTTTCGGGAATGAAAAACTGTTTTTT	CASSFFGNEKLFF
-	TRBJ1-1	TRBV6-5	-	TGTGCCAGCAGTTATGCCCCGGGACACCCGAAAGCTTTCTTT	CASSYAPGHPKAFF
few	TRBJ2-7	TRBV27	-	TGTGCCAGCAGTTTATCTGGGCCCTACGAGCAGTACTTC	CASSLSGPYEQYF
-	TRBJ1-1	TRBV5-1	-	TGCGCCAGCAGCTGGGATGGCCTATTTGAAGCTTTCTTT	CASSWDGLFEAFF
once	TRBJ2-1	TRBV5-1	TRBD1	TGCGCCAGCACGGCCGGGACAGGGGAGAATGAGCAGTTCTTC	CASTAGTGENEQFF
few	TRBJ1-5	TRBV7-3	-	TGTGCCAGCAGCTTATCCCTGGGACAGCCCCAGCATTTT	CASSLSLGQPQHF
once	TRBJ2-2	TRBV7-2	TRBD1	TGTGCCAGCAGCCCCCGACAGGGGAACGGGGAGCTGTTTTTT	CASSPRQGNGELFF
-	TRBJ2-3	TRBV28	TRBD2	TGTGCCAGCAGGCGAAGACTAGCGGGCACAGATACGCAGTATTTT	CASRRRLAGTDTQYF
once	TRBJ2-3	TRBV5-1	-	TGCGCCAGCAGCTTGGCAGTCCAACAGTACACAGATACGCAGTATTTT	CASSLAVQQYTDTQYF